This is a list of T cell receptor beta chains from one sample in a study of T cells in Graves' hyperthyroidism and ophthalmopathy. A single record per CDR3 protein comes from TCRdb applying MiXCR to the multiplex PCR reads. The repertoire holds around 450,000 distinct CDR3 sequences, with more than 15% as singletons. The sample taken for sequencing was blood. Receptors originate from a woman under 30 with Graves' hyperthyroidism. Each CDR3 is given with its conserved first and last residue. Each record gives: D gene, V gene, J gene, clone size, CDR3 protein, CDR3 DNA. D genes are given only for firm matches. Size is stated for part of the rows, as once, few or many counts, or as a class when the clone is expanded.

d_call: TRBD2; v_call: TRBV5-1; j_call: TRBJ2-1; clone_size: many; cdr3_aa: CASSLAGGNEQFF; cdr3_nt: TGCGCCAGCAGCTTGGCCGGGGGGAATGAGCAGTTCTTC
d_call: .; v_call: TRBV4-1; j_call: TRBJ1-3; clone_size: few; cdr3_aa: CASSQGTQGRNSGNTIYF; cdr3_nt: TGCGCCAGCAGCCAAGGAACCCAGGGACGGAACTCTGGAAACACCATATATTTT
d_call: .; v_call: TRBV15; j_call: TRBJ2-7; clone_size: many; cdr3_aa: CATSRATSLSYEQYF; cdr3_nt: TGTGCCACCAGCAGAGCTACCTCTCTATCCTACGAGCAGTACTTC
d_call: TRBD1; v_call: TRBV30; j_call: TRBJ1-5; clone_size: many; cdr3_aa: CAWSGQGNQPQHF; cdr3_nt: TGTGCCTGGAGTGGACAGGGGAATCAGCCCCAGCATTTT
d_call: .; v_call: TRBV28; j_call: TRBJ1-2; clone_size: many; cdr3_aa: CASSLMGYGYTF; cdr3_nt: TGTGCCAGCAGTTTGATGGGCTATGGCTACACCTTC
d_call: .; v_call: TRBV19; j_call: TRBJ1-1; clone_size: many; cdr3_aa: CASSRGDANTEAFF; cdr3_nt: TGTGCCAGTAGCCGTGGGGATGCGAACACTGAAGCTTTCTTT
d_call: TRBD1; v_call: TRBV7-3; j_call: TRBJ2-2; clone_size: few; cdr3_aa: CASSFTQGGSGELFF; cdr3_nt: TGTGCCAGCAGCTTCACACAAGGGGGCAGCGGGGAGCTGTTTTTT
d_call: .; v_call: TRBV6-1; j_call: TRBJ1-6; clone_size: .; cdr3_aa: CASSEQSASSYNSPLHF; cdr3_nt: TGTGCCAGCAGTGAACAGTCGGCGAGCTCCTATAATTCACCCCTCCACTTT
d_call: .; v_call: TRBV12-3/TRBV12-4; j_call: TRBJ1-2; clone_size: many; cdr3_aa: CATKGGGRFGYTF; cdr3_nt: TGTGCGACGAAGGGCGGCGGGAGGTTCGGCTACACCTTC
d_call: .; v_call: TRBV30; j_call: TRBJ1-6; clone_size: many; cdr3_aa: CAWSTRVDSPLHF; cdr3_nt: TGTGCCTGGAGTACCAGGGTCGATTCACCCCTCCACTTT
d_call: .; v_call: TRBV10-2; j_call: TRBJ1-1; clone_size: many; cdr3_aa: CASSWVASGTEAFF; cdr3_nt: TGCGCCAGCAGTTGGGTAGCCAGCGGCACTGAAGCTTTCTTT
d_call: .; v_call: TRBV5-1; j_call: TRBJ1-3; clone_size: .; cdr3_aa: CASSLPARATRVFSGNTIYF; cdr3_nt: TGCGCCAGCAGCTTGCCGGCAAGGGCCACCAGGGTCTTTTCTGGAAACACCATATATTTT
d_call: .; v_call: TRBV12-3/TRBV12-4; j_call: TRBJ2-7; clone_size: many; cdr3_aa: CASSYRQVLVYEQYF; cdr3_nt: TGTGCCAGCAGTTACAGGCAGGTATTGGTCTACGAGCAGTACTTC
d_call: .; v_call: TRBV30; j_call: TRBJ2-7; clone_size: .; cdr3_aa: CAWSVPWQASHYEQYF; cdr3_nt: TGTGCCTGGAGTGTACCCTGGCAGGCTTCCCACTACGAGCAGTACTTC